This TCR beta chain was sequenced in a study of blood T cell repertoires in COVID-19. Across the study: Collection of acute and convalescent COVID-19 samples took place in the United States, Italy and Spain.

Assay: immunoSEQ multiplex PCR; the TCRdb copy retains only in-frame clones and omits some. The data contain about 160,000 clones, approximately 82% of them seen just once; the ten biggest clones take up less than 20%. Clinical history reported by participants formed the basis on which cohorts were assigned. Recovered Cohort 3 donors showed two negative PCRs, clearance, or symptom resolution. The germline V gene has CDR1 SGHNT and CDR2 YENEEA. The CDR3 runs to 14 residues. The ends were cut back, 1 base at V and 5 bases at J, with 8 bases in the middle. The rearrangement joins TRBV11-3 to TRBJ2-2; D gene unclear. Specimen: PBMCs or T cells enriched from blood (not recorded which). This receptor was identified in a man aged 60-69 years who had recovered from COVID-19. CDR3 coding DNA: TGTGCCAGCAGCTTAGTGAGTGCGACCGGGGAGCTGTTTTTT. It codes for CASSLVSATGELFF.